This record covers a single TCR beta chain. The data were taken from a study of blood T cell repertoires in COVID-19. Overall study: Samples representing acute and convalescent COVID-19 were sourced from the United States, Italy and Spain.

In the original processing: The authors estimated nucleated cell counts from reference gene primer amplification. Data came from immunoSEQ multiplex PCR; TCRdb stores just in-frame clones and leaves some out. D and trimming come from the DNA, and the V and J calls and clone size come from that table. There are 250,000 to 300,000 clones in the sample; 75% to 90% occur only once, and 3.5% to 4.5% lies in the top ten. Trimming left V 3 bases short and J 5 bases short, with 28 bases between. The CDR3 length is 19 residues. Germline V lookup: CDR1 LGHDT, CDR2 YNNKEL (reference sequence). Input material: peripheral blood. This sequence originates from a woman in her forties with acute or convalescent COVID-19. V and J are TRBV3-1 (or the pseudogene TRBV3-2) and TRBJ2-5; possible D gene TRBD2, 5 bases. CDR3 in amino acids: CASSQENLRVARWEETQYF. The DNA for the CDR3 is TGTGCCAGCAGCCAGGAGAACCTCCGAGTGGCAAGGTGGGAGGAGACCCAGTACTTC.